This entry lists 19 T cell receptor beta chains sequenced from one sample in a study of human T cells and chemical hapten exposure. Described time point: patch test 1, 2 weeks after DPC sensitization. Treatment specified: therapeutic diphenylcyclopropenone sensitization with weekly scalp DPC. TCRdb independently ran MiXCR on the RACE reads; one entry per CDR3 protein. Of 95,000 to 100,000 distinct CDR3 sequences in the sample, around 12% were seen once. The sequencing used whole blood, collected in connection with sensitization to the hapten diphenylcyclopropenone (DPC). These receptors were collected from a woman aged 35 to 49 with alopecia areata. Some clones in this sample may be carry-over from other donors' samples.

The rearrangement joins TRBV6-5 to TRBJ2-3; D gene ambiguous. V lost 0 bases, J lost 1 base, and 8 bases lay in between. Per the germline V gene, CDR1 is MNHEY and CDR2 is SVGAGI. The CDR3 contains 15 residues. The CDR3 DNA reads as TGTGCCAGCAGTTACTCGGGTGGCGGCACAGATACGCAGTATTTT. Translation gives CASSYSGGGTDTQYF.

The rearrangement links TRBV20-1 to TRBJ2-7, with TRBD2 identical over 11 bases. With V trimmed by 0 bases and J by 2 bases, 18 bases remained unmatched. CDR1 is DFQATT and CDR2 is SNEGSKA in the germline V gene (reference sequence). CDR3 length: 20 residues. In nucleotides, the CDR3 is TGCAGTGCTAGAGATCAGGGGGCGGTTAGCGGGAGGGCCTTTGCCTACGAGCAGTACTTC. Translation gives CSARDQGAVSGRAFAYEQYF.

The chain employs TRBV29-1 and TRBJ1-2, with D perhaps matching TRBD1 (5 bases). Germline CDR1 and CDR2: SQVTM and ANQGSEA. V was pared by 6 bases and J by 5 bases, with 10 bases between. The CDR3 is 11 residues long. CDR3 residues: CSVDQGYGYTF. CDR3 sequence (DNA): TGCAGCGTCGATCAGGGATATGGCTACACCTTC.

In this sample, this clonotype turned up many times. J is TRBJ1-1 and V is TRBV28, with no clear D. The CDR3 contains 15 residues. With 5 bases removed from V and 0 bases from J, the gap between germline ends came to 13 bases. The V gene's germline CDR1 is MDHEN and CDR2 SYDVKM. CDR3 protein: CASSPTRSVNTEAFF. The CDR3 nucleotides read TGTGCCAGCAGTCCAACGCGTTCCGTGAACACTGAAGCTTTCTTT.

The CDR3 region is CASSPQQGNSPLHF. CDR3 nucleotides: TGTGCCAGCAGCCCTCAGCAGGGGAACTCACCCCTCCACTTT. V is TRBV12-3 or TRBV12-4 and J is TRBJ1-6; TRBD1 is a possible D gene (6 bases). This CDR3 spans 14 amino acids. Trimming removed 6 bases from V and 10 bases from J, with 16 bases in between.

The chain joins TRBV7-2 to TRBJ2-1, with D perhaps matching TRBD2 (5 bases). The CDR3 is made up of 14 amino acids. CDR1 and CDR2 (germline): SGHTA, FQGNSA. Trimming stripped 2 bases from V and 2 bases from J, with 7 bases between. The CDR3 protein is CASSLLLAYNEQFF. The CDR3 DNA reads TGTGCCAGCAGCTTATTACTAGCCTACAATGAGCAGTTCTTC.

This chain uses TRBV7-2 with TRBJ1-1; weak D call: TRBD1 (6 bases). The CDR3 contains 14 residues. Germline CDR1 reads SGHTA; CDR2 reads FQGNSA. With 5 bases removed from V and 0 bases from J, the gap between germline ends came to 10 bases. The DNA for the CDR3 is TGTGCCAGCAGCCCGGGACATGTGAACACTGAAGCTTTCTTT. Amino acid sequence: CASSPGHVNTEAFF. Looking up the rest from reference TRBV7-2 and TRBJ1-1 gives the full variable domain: GAGVSQSPSNKVTEKGKDVELRCDPISGHTALYWYRQSLGQGLEFLIYFQGNSAPDKSGLPSDRFSAERTGGSVSTLTIQRTQQEDSAVYLCASSPGHVNTEAFFGQGTRLTVV.

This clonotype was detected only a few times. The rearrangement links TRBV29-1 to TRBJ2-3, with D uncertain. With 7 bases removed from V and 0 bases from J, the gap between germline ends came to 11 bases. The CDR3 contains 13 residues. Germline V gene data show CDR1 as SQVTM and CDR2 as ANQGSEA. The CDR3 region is CSAITPSTDTQYF. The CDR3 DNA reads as TGCAGCGCAATTACGCCAAGCACAGATACGCAGTATTTT.

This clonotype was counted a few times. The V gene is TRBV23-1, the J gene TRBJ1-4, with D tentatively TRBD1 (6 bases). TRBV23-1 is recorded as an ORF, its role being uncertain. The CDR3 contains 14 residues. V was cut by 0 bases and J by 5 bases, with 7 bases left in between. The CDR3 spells CASSQSQGNEKLFF. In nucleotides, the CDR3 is TGCGCCAGCAGTCAATCCCAGGGGAATGAAAAACTGTTTTTT.

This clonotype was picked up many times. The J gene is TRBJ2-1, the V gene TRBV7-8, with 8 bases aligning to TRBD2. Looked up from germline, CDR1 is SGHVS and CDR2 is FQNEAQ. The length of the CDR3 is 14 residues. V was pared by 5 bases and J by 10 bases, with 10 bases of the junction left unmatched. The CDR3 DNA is TGTGCCAGCAGCGCATTGACTAGCGCAGGGGAGCAGTTCTTC. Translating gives CASSALTSAGEQFF.

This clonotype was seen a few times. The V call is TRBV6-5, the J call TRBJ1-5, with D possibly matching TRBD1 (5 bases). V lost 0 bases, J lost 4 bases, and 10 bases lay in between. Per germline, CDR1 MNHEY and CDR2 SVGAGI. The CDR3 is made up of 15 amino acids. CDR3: CASSYSGAGNQPQHF. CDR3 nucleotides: TGTGCCAGCAGTTACTCCGGGGCAGGGAATCAGCCCCAGCATTTT.

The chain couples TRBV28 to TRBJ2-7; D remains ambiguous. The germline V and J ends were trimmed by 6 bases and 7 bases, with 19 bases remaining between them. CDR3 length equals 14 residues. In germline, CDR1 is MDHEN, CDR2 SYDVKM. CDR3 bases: TGTGCCAGCAGCATACCACTTACAACTTTGGAGCAGTACTTC. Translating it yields CASSIPLTTLEQYF.

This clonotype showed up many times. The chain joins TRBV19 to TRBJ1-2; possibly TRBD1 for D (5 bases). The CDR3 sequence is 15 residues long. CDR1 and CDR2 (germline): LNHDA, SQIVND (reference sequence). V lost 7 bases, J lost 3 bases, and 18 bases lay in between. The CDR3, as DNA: TGTGCCAGTACGGCGGACATCCTTCGGCACTATGGCTACACCTTC. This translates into CASTADILRHYGYTF.

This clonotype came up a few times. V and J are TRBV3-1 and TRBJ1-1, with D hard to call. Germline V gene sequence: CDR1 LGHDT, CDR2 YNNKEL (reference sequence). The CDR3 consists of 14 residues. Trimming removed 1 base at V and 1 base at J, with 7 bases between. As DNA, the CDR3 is TGTGCCAGCAGCCAAGCACTTTCGAACACTGAAGCTTTCTTT. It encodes CASSQALSNTEAFF.

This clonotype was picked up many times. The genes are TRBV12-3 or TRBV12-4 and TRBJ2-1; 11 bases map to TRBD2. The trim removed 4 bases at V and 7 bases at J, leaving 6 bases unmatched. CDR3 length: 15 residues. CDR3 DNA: TGTGCCAGCAGTTATGGGTCTAGCGGGAGGAATGAGCAGTTCTTC. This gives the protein CASSYGSSGRNEQFF.

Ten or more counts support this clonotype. CDR3 sequence: CSAIVDTTDTQYF. CDR3 nucleotide sequence: TGCAGTGCTATTGTGGACACCACAGATACGCAGTATTTT. The rearrangement joins TRBV20-1 to TRBJ2-3; tentatively, D is TRBD1 (5 bases). The V end lost 4 bases, the J end lost 2 bases, and 10 bases lay between the germline ends. CDR3 size: 13 residues. Germline lookup yields CDR1 DFQATT and CDR2 SNEGSKA (reference sequence).

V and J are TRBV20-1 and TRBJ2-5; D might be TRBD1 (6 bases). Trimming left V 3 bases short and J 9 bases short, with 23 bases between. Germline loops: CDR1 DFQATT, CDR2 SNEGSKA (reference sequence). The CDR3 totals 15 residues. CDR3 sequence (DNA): TGCAGTGCTAGTTCATCACAGGGCCAGTTGGCGGCCCAGTACTTC. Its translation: CSASSSQGQLAAQYF.

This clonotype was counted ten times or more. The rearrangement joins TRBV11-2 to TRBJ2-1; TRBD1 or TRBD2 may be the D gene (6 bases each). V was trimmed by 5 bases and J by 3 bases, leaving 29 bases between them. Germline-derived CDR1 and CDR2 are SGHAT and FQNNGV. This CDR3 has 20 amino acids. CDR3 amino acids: CASSPLPGAHLIAVYNEQFF. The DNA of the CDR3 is TGTGCCAGCAGCCCTCTGCCAGGGGCGCATTTGATAGCGGTCTACAATGAGCAGTTCTTC. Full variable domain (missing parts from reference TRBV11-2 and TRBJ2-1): EAGVAQSPRYKIIEKRQSVAFWCNPISGHATLYWYQQILGQGPKLLIQFQNNGVVDDSQLPKDRFSAERLKGVDSTLKIQPAKLEDSAVYLCASSPLPGAHLIAVYNEQFFGPGTRLTVL.

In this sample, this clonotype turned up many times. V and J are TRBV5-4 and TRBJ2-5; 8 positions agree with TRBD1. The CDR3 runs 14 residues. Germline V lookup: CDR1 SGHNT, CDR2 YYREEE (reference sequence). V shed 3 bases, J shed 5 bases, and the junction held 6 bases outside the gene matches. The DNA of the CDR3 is TGTGCCAGCAGCTCAAGGACAGGGAGGGAGACCCAGTACTTC. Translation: CASSSRTGRETQYF.